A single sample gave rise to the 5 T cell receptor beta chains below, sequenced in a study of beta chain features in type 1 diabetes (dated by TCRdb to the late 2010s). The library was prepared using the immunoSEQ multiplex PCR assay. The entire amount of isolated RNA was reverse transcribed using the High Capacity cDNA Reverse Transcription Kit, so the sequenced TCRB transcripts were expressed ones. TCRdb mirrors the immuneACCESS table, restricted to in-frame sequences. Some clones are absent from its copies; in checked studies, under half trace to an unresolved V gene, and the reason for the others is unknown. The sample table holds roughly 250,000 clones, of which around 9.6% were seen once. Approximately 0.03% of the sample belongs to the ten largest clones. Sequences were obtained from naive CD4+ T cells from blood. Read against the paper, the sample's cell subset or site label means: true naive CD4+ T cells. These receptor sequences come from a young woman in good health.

CDR3 loop: CAFSGGSTDTQYF. The CDR3 bases are TGTGCCTTTAGCGGGGGAAGCACAGATACGCAGTATTTT. This chain joins TRBV30 and TRBJ2-3, with 9 bases aligning to TRBD2. Germline V gene data show CDR1 as GTSNPN and CDR2 as SVGIG (reference sequence). The junction had 2 bases not matched to a gene; V was cut back by 7 bases and J by 0 bases. This CDR3 has 13 residues.

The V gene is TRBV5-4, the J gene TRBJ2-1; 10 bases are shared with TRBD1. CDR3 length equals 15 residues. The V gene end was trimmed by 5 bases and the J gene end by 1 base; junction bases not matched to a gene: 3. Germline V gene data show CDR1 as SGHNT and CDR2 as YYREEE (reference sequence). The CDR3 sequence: CASSGDRGSYNEQFF. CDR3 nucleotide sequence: TGTGCCAGCAGTGGGGACAGGGGTTCCTACAATGAGCAGTTCTTC.

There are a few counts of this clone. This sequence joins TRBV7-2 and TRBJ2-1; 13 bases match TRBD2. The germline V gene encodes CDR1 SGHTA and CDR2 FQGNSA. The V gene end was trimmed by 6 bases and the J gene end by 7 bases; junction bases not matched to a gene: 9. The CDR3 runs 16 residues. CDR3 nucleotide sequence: TGTGCCAGCAGTTTCCAACTAGCGGGAGGGGCAAATGAGCAGTTCTTC. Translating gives CASSFQLAGGANEQFF.

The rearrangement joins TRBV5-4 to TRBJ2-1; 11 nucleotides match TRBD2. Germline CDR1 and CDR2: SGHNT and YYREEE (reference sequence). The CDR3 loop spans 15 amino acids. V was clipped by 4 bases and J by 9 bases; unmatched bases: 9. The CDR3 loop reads CASSPTPGLAAEQFF. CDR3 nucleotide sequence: TGTGCCAGCAGCCCAACCCCGGGACTAGCGGCTGAGCAGTTCTTC.

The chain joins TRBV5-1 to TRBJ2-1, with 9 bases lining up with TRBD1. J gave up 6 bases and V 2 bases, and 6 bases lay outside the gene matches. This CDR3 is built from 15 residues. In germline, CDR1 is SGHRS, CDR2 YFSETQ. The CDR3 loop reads CASSFLQGAFNEQFF. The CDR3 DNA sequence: TGCGCCAGCAGCTTCCTACAGGGGGCATTCAATGAGCAGTTCTTC.